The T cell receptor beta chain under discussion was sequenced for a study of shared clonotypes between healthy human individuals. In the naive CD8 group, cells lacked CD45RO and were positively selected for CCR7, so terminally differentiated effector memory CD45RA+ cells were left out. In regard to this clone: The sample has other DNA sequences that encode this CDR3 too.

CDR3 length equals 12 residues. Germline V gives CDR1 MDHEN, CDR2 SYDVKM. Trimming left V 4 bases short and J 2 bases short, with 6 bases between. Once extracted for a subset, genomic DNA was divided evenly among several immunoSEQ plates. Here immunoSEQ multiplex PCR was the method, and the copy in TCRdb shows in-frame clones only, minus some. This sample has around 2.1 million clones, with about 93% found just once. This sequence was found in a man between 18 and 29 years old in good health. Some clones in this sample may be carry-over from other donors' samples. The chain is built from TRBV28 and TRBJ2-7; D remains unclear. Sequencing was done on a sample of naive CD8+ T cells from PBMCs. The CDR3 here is CASSSPTYEQYF. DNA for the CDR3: TGTGCCAGCAGTTCCCCCACCTACGAGCAGTACTTC.